This TCR beta chain stems from a study of response to subunit inactivated influenza vaccine. Trimming took off 3 bases at V and 6 bases at J, with 9 bases between the two ends. Germline CDR1 MNHEY, CDR2 SVGEGT. The CDR3 covers 14 residues. TCRdb reanalysed the RT-PCR reads using MiXCR and keeps one entry per CDR3 protein. The table lists roughly 630,000 distinct CDR3 sequences, 13% to 15% of them singletons. This clonotype was picked up a small number of times. The TCR comes from a man in his fifties or sixties who received an inactivated influenza vaccine. The V and J genes are TRBV6-2 or TRBV6-3 and TRBJ2-6; D is unresolved. The input for sequencing was PBMCs from blood, taken 14 to 15 days before vaccination. The CDR3 loop is CASSYLSLANVLTF. Written as DNA, the CDR3 is TGTGCCAGCAGTTATTTATCCTTGGCCAACGTCCTGACTTTC.